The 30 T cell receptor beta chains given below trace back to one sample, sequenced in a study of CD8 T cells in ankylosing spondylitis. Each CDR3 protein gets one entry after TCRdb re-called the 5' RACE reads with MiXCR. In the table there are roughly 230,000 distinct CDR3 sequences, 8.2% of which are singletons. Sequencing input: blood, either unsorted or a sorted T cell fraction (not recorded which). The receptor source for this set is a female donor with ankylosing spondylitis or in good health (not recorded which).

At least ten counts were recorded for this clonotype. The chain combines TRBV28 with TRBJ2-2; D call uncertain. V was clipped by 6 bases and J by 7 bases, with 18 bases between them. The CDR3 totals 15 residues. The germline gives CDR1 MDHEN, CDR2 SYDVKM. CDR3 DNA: TGTGCCAGCAGGTCACAAGGCTCCGTCAGCGGGGAGCTGTTTTTT. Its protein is CASRSQGSVSGELFF. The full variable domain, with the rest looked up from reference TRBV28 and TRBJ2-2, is DVKVTQSSRYLVKRTGEKVFLECVQDMDHENMFWYRQDPGLGLRLIYFSYDVKMKEKGDIPEGYSVSREKKERFSLILESASTNQTSMYLCASRSQGSVSGELFFGEGSRLTVL.

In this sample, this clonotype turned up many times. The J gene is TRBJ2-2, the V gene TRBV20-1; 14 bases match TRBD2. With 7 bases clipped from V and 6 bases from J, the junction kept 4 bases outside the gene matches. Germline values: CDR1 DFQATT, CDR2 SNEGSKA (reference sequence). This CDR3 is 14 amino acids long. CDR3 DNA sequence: TGCAGTGTCCCGGGACTAGCGGGAGCCGGGGAGCTGTTTTTT. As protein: CSVPGLAGAGELFF.

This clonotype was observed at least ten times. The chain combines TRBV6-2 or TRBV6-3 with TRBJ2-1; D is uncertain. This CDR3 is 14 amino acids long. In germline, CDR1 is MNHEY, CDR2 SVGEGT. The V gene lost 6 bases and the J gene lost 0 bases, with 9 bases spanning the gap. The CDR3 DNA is TGTGCCAGCAGGTCGGGTTTCTCCTACAATGAGCAGTTCTTC. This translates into CASRSGFSYNEQFF.

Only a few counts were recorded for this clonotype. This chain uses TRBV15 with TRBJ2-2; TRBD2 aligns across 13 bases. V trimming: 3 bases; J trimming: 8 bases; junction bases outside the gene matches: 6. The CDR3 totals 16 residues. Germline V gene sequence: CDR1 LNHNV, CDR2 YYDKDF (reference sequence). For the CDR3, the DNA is TGTGCCACCAGCAGGGGAAGGACTAGCGGGAGAGGGGAGCTGTTTTTT. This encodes CATSRGRTSGRGELFF.

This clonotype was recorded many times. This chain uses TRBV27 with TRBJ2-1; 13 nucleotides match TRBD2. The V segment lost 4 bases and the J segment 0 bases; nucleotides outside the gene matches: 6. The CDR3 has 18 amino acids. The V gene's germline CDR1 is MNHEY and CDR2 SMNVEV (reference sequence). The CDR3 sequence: CASSSLGLAGLSYNEQFF. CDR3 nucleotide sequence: TGTGCCAGCAGTTCCCTGGGACTAGCGGGACTCTCCTACAATGAGCAGTTCTTC.

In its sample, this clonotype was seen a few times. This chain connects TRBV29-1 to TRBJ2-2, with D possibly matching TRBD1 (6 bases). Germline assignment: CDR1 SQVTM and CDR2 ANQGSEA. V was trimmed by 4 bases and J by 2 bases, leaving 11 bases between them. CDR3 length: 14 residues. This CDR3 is CSVGLTGNTGELFF. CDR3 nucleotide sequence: TGCAGCGTTGGCCTGACAGGAAACACCGGGGAGCTGTTTTTT.

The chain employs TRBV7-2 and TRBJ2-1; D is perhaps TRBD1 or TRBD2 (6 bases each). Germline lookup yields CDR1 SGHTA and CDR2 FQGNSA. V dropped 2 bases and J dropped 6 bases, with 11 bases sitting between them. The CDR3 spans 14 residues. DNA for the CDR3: TGTGCCAGCAGCTTACTAGGGGGGCTCAATGAGCAGTTCTTC. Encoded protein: CASSLLGGLNEQFF.

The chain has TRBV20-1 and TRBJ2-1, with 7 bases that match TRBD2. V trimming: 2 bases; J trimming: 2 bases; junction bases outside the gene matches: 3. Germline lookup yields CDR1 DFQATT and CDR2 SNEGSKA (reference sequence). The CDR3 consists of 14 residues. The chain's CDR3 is CSARSGTPYNEQFF. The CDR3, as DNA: TGCAGTGCTAGAAGCGGGACGCCCTACAATGAGCAGTTCTTC.

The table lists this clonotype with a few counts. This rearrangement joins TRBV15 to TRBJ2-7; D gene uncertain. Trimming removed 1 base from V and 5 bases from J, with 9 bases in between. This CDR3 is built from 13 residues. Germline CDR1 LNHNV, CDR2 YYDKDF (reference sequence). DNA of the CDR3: TGTGCCACCAGCAGAGCCCGCCAGCACGAGCAGTACTTC. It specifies CATSRARQHEQYF.

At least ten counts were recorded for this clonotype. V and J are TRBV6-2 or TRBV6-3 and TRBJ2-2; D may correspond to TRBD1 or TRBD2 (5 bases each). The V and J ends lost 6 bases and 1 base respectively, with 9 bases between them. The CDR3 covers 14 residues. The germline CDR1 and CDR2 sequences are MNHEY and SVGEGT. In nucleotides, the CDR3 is TGTGCCAGCAGGGGGGACGGGAACACCGGGGAGCTGTTTTTT. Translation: CASRGDGNTGELFF.

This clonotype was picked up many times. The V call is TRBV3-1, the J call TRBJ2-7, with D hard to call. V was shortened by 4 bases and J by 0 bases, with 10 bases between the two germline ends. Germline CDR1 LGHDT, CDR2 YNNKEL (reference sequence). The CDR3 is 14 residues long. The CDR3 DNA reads TGTGCCAGCAGCCCGGACCCGAGCTCCTACGAGCAGTACTTC. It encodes CASSPDPSSYEQYF.

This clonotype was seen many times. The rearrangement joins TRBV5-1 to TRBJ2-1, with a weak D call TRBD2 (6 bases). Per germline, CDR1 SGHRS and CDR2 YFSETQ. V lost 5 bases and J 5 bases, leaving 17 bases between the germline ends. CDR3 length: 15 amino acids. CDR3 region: CASRIAERLHNEQFF. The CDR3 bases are TGCGCCAGCAGAATAGCGGAACGACTCCACAATGAGCAGTTCTTC.

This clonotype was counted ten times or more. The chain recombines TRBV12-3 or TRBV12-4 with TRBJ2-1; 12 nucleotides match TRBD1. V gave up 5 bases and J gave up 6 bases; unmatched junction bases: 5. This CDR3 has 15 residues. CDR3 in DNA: TGTGCCAGCAGTGGGGACAGGGGGCATGGCAATGAGCAGTTCTTC. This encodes CASSGDRGHGNEQFF.

CDR3 protein: CASSLDRGSTDTQYF. DNA for the CDR3: TGTGCCAGCAGCTTAGATCGGGGGAGCACAGATACGCAGTATTTT. V usage is TRBV7-9 and J usage is TRBJ2-3; D may be TRBD2 (6 bases). The CDR3 contains 15 residues. Per germline, CDR1 SEHNR and CDR2 FQNEAQ (reference sequence). Trimming left V 1 base short and J 0 bases short, with 8 bases between.

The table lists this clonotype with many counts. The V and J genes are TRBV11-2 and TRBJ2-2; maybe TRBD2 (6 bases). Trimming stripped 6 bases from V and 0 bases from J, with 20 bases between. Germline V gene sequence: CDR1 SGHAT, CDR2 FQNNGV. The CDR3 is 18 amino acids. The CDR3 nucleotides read TGTGCCAGCAGTCTGGCCAACTTGGGACTGCCGAACACCGGGGAGCTGTTTTTT. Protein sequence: CASSLANLGLPNTGELFF.

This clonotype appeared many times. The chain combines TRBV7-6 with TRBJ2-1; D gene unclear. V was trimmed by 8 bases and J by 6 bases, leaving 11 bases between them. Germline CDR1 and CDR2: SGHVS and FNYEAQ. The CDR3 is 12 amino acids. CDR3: CASGVVANEQFF. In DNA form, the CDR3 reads TGTGCCAGCGGTGTCGTGGCCAATGAGCAGTTCTTC.

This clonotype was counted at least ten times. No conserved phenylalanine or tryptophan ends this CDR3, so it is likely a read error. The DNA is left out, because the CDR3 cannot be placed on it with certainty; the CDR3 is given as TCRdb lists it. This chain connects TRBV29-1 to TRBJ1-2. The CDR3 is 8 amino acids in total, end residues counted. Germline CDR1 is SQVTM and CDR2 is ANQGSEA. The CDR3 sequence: CSAILKGC.

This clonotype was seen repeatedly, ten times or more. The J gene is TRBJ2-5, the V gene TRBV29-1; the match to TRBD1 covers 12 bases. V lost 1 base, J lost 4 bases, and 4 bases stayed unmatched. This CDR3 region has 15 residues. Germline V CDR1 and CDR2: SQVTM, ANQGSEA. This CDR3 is CSVEARDRGPETQYF. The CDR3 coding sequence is TGCAGCGTTGAAGCCCGGGACAGGGGGCCAGAGACCCAGTACTTC.

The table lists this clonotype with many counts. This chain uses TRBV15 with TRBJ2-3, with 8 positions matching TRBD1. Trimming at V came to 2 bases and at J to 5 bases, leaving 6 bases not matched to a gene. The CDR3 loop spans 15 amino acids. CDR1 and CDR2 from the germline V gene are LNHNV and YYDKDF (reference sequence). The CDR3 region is CATSRWRQGLDTQYF. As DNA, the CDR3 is TGTGCCACCAGCAGATGGAGACAGGGGTTAGATACGCAGTATTTT. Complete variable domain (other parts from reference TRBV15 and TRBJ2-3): DAMVIQNPRYQVTQFGKPVTLSCSQTLNHNVMYWYQQKSSQAPKLLFHYYDKDFNNEADTPDNFQSRRPNTSFCFLDIRSPGLGDTAMYLCATSRWRQGLDTQYFGPGTRLTVL.

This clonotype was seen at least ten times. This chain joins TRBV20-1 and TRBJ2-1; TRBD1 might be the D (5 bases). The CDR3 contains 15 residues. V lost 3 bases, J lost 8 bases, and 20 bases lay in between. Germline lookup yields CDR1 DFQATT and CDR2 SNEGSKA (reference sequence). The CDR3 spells CSASPGQGQRDEQFF. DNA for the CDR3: TGCAGTGCTAGCCCTGGGCAGGGCCAAAGGGATGAGCAGTTCTTC.

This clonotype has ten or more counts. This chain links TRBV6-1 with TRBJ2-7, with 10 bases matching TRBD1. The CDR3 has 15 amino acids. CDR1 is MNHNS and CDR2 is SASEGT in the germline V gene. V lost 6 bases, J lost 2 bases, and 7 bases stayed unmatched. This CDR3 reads CASRPGQGVTYEQYF. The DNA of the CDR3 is TGTGCCAGCAGGCCTGGACAGGGGGTGACCTACGAGCAGTACTTC.

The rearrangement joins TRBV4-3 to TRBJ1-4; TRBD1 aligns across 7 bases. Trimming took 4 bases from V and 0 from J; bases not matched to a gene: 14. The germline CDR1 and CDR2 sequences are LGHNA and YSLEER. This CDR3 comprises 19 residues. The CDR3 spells CASSPDRPRLFSTNEKLFF. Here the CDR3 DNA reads TGCGCCAGCAGCCCGGACAGGCCCCGACTCTTCTCAACTAATGAAAAACTGTTTTTT.

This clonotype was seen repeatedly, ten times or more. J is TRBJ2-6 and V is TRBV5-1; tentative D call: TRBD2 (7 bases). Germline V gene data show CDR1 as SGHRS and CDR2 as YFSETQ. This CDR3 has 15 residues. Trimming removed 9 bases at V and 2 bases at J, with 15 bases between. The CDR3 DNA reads TGCGCCACCTGCGCGGGGGCGCCTGGGGCCAACGTCCTGACTTTC. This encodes CATCAGAPGANVLTF.

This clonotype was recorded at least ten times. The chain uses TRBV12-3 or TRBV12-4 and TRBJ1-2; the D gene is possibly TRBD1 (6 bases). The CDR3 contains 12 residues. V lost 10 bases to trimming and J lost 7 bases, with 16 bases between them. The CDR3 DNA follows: TGTGCCACCGGGAACTACAGGGTTGGCTACACCTTC. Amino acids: CATGNYRVGYTF.

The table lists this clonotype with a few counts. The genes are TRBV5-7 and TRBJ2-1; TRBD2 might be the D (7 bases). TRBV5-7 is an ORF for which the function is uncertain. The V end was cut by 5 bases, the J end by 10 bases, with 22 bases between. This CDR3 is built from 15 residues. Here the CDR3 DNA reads TGTGCCAGCAGGGCGGCGGGAGAGGGGGTTCGGGAGCAGTTCTTC. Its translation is CASRAAGEGVREQFF.

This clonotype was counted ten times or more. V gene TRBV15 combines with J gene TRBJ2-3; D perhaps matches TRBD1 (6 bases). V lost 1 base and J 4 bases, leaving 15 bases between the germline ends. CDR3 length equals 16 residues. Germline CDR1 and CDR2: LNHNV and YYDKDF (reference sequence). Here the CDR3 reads CATSRGLQGWADTQYF. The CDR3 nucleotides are TGTGCCACCAGCAGAGGGCTACAGGGTTGGGCAGATACGCAGTATTTT. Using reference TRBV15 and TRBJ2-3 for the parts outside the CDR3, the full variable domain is DAMVIQNPRYQVTQFGKPVTLSCSQTLNHNVMYWYQQKSSQAPKLLFHYYDKDFNNEADTPDNFQSRRPNTSFCFLDIRSPGLGDTAMYLCATSRGLQGWADTQYFGPGTRLTVL.

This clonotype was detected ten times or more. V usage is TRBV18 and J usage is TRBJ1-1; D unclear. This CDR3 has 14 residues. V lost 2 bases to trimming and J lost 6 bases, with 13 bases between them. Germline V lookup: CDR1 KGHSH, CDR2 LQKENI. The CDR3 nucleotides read TGTGCCAGCTCACCAAGACCCCGGGTCCCTGAAGCTTTCTTT. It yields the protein CASSPRPRVPEAFF.

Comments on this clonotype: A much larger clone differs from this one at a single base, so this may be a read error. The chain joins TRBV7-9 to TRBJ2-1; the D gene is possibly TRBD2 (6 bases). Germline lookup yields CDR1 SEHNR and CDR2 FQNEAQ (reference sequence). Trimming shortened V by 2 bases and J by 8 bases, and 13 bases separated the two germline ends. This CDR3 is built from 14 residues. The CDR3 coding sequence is TGTGCCAGCAGCTTAACGGGAGTAATCTATGAGCAGTTCTTC. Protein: CASSLTGVIYEQFF. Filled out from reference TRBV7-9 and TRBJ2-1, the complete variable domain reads DTGVSQNPRHKITKRGQNVTFRCDPISEHNRLYWYRQTLGQGPEFLTYFQNEAQLEKSRLLSDRFSAERPKGSFSTLEIQRTEQGDSAMYLCASSLTGVIYEQFFGPGTRLTVL.

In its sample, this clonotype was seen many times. CDR3 in amino acids: CASTRPSDYNEQFF. CDR3 in DNA: TGTGCCAGCACCAGGCCTAGCGACTACAATGAGCAGTTCTTC. The genes are TRBV6-1 and TRBJ2-1, with a possible D match to TRBD2 (6 bases). V lost 7 bases and J lost 3, with 13 bases in between. This CDR3 region has 14 residues. In germline, CDR1 is MNHNS, CDR2 SASEGT.

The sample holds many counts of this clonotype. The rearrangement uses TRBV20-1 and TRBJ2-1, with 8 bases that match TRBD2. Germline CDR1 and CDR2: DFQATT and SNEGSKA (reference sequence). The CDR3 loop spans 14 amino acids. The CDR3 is CRDPGAGGTNEQFF. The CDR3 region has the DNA TGCAGGGACCCAGGGGCGGGAGGTACGAATGAGCAGTTCTTC.